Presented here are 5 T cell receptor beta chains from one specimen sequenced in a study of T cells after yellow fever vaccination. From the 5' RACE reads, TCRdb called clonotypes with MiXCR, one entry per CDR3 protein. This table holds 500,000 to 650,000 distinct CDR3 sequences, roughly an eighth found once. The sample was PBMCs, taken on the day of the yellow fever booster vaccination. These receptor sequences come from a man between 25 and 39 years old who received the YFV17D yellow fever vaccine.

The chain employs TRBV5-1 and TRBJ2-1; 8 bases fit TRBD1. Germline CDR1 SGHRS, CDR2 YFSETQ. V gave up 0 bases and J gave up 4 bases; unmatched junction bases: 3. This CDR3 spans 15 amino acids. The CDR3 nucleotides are TGCGCCAGCAGCTTGGGCACAGGGGGATACAATGAGCAGTTCTTC. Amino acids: CASSLGTGGYNEQFF. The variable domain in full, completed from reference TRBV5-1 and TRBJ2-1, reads KAGVTQTPRYLIKTRGQQVTLSCSPISGHRSVSWYQQTPGQGLQFLFEYFSETQRNKGNFPGRFSGRQFSNSRSEMNVSTLELGDSALYLCASSLGTGGYNEQFFGPGTRLTVL.

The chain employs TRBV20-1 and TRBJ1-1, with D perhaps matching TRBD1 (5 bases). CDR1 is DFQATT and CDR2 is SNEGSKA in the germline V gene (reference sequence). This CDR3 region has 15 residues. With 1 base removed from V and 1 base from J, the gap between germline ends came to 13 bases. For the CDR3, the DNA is TGCAGTGCTAGAGCCCCGGGACTCCAGAACACTGAAGCTTTCTTT. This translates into CSARAPGLQNTEAFF.

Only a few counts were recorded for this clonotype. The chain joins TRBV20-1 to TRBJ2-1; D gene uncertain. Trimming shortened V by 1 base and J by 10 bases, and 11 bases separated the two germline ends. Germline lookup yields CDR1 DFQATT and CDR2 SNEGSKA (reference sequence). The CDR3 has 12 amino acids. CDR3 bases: TGCAGTGCTAGAGGAGCCTTTGGGGAGCAGTTCTTC. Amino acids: CSARGAFGEQFF.

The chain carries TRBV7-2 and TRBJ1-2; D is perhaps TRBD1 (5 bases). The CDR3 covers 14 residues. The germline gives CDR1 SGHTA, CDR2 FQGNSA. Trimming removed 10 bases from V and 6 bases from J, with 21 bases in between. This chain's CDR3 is CANEVRGFADGYTF. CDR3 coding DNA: TGTGCCAACGAAGTTCGGGGGTTTGCGGATGGCTACACCTTC. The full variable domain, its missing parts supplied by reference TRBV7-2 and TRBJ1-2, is GAGVSQSPSNKVTEKGKDVELRCDPISGHTALYWYRQSLGQGLEFLIYFQGNSAPDKSGLPSDRFSAERTGGSVSTLTIQRTQQEDSAVYLCANEVRGFADGYTFGSGTRLTVV.

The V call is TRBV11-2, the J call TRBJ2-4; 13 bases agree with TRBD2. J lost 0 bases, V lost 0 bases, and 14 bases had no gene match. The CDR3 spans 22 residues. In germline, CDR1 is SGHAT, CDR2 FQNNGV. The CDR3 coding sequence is TGTGCCAGCAGCTTAGAGGGTGCTCTAGGGACTAGCGGGGTCCTAGCCAAAAACATTCAGTACTTC. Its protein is CASSLEGALGTSGVLAKNIQYF.